This entry lists 25 T cell receptor beta chains sequenced from one sample in a study of cytomegalovirus exposure and HLA in healthy donors. The method was immunoSEQ multiplex PCR; TCRdb's version includes in-frame clones alone and lacks a portion of them. The sample gives 65,000 to 90,000 clones, around nine tenths of which show up once; around 4% is in the top ten. The specimen sequenced was PBMCs. The receptors originated from a woman in her late teens or twenties in good health and CMV-seropositive.

The DNA of the CDR3 is TGTGCCAGCAGCTTAGATCTGGCCACAGTCGGCTACACCTTC. Its protein product is CASSLDLATVGYTF. V usage is TRBV11-2 and J usage is TRBJ1-2, with D unclear. The germline gives CDR1 SGHAT, CDR2 FQNNGV. V shed 0 bases and J shed 8 bases, with 13 bases lying between them. CDR3 length: 14 amino acids.

This sequence joins TRBV27 and TRBJ2-7, with 8 nucleotides matching TRBD1. Trimming cost V 2 bases and J 0 bases; bases outside gene matches: 6. Germline CDR1 and CDR2: MNHEY and SMNVEV (reference sequence). The CDR3 has 16 residues. Written as DNA, the CDR3 is TGTGCCAGCAGTTTAACTCCAGGGGGCAGCTCCTACGAGCAGTACTTC. Its protein is CASSLTPGGSSYEQYF.

A single count supports this clone. This chain connects TRBV25-1 to TRBJ2-1; 11 nucleotides match TRBD2. V shed 2 bases, J shed 4 bases, and the junction held 1 base outside the gene matches. The CDR3 spans 15 residues. Per the germline V gene, CDR1 is MGHDK and CDR2 is SYGVNS. CDR3 DNA sequence: TGTGCCAGCAGTGAAACTAGCGGGGGATACAATGAGCAGTTCTTC. Protein sequence: CASSETSGGYNEQFF. Supplemented by reference TRBV25-1 and TRBJ2-1, the full variable domain reads EADIYQTPRYLVIGTGKKITLECSQTMGHDKMYWYQQDPGMELHLIHYSYGVNSTEKGDLSSESTVSRIRTEHFPLTLESARPSHTSQYLCASSETSGGYNEQFFGPGTRLTVL.

This chain connects TRBV11-2 to TRBJ2-7; D is uncertain. CDR1 SGHAT and CDR2 FQNNGV come from the germline V gene. The ends were cut back, 5 bases at V and 3 bases at J, with 2 bases in the middle. The CDR3 runs to 10 residues. The CDR3 bases are TGTGCCAGCAGCCACTACGAGCAGTACTTC. It translates to CASSHYEQYF. Full variable domain (remainder filled in from reference TRBV11-2 and TRBJ2-7): EAGVAQSPRYKIIEKRQSVAFWCNPISGHATLYWYQQILGQGPKLLIQFQNNGVVDDSQLPKDRFSAERLKGVDSTLKIQPAKLEDSAVYLCASSHYEQYFGPGTRLTVT.

The chain carries TRBV30 and TRBJ1-1; the D is unclear. V was clipped by 0 bases and J by 4 bases, with 9 bases between them. This CDR3 has 13 residues. Germline V lookup: CDR1 GTSNPN, CDR2 SVGIG (reference sequence). CDR3 sequence reads: CAWSVPGVTEAFF. The CDR3 DNA reads TGTGCCTGGAGTGTGCCCGGGGTCACTGAAGCTTTCTTT.

The chain links TRBV29-1 to TRBJ2-5, with 14 nucleotides matching TRBD2. CDR1 SQVTM and CDR2 ANQGSEA come from the germline V gene. This CDR3 has 14 amino acids. V trimming: 7 bases; J trimming: 5 bases; junction bases outside the gene matches: 6. This CDR3 reads CSGLAGGLGETQYF. The CDR3 bases are TGCAGCGGACTAGCGGGAGGGCTGGGGGAGACCCAGTACTTC.

This chain uses TRBV19 with TRBJ2-4, with TRBD1 as a possible D gene (6 bases). Germline values: CDR1 LNHDA, CDR2 SQIVND (reference sequence). CDR3 length: 13 amino acids. With 10 bases removed from V and 3 bases from J, the gap between germline ends came to 13 bases. CDR3 region: CANTGPIKNIQYF. The DNA for the CDR3 is TGTGCCAACACAGGGCCCATCAAAAACATTCAGTACTTC. The full variable domain, completed using reference TRBV19 and TRBJ2-4, is DGGITQSPKYLFRKEGQNVTLSCEQNLNHDAMYWYRQDPGQGLRLIYYSQIVNDFQKGDIAEGYSVSREKKESFPLTVTSAQKNPTAFYLCANTGPIKNIQYFGAGTRLSVL.

The V and J genes are TRBV7-9 and TRBJ1-4; no clear D. The V gene lost 5 bases and the J gene lost 0 bases, with 10 bases spanning the gap. Germline CDR1 SEHNR, CDR2 FQNEAQ (reference sequence). This CDR3 spans 15 amino acids. The DNA for the CDR3 is TGTGCCAGCAGCCCCAACAGAGCAACTAATGAAAAACTGTTTTTT. As protein: CASSPNRATNEKLFF.

The chain employs TRBV6-5 and TRBJ1-1; TRBD1 matches 7 bases. Losses at the gene ends were 5 bases for V and 11 bases for J; bases not matched to a gene: 14. Germline-derived CDR1 and CDR2 are MNHEY and SVGAGI. The CDR3 length is 14 residues. The CDR3 nucleotides read TGTGCCAGCAGTAGACAGGGTATCAGTTTCGGGGCTTTCTTT. Its translation is CASSRQGISFGAFF.

The V and J genes are TRBV4-2 and TRBJ2-7, with 10 bases aligning to TRBD1. The CDR3 extends over 16 amino acids. V lost 4 bases, J lost 0 bases, and 6 bases stayed unmatched. CDR1 and CDR2 (germline): LGHNA, YNFKEQ. The CDR3 bases are TGTGCCAGCAGCCCCGCCGGGACAGGGGCCTCCTACGAGCAGTACTTC. Encoded protein: CASSPAGTGASYEQYF.

The chain links TRBV28 to TRBJ2-1; a possible D gene is TRBD1 (6 bases). V was pared by 8 bases and J by 5 bases, with 7 bases between. Germline CDR1 reads MDHEN; CDR2 reads SYDVKM. The CDR3 runs to 11 residues. CDR3 bases: TGTGCCAGCCGGACAGACAATGAGCAGTTCTTC. It encodes CASRTDNEQFF.

The rearrangement joins TRBV4-1 to TRBJ2-7, with D possibly TRBD1 on 6 matching bases. Germline V lookup: CDR1 MGHRA, CDR2 YSYEKL. CDR3 size: 16 residues. The V end was cut by 0 bases, the J end by 3 bases, with 15 bases between. The CDR3 nucleotides read TGCGCCAGCAGCCAAGATTCAGGGGTGACTCACTACGAGCAGTACTTC. Amino acids: CASSQDSGVTHYEQYF.

CDR3 DNA sequence: TGTGCCAGCAGCCCTAGCGGCTCGGATAAGGATACGCAGTATTTT. Translated, it gives CASSPSGSDKDTQYF. V gene TRBV7-9 combines with J gene TRBJ2-3; TRBD2 aligns across 7 bases. Germline V gene sequence: CDR1 SEHNR, CDR2 FQNEAQ (reference sequence). The CDR3 totals 15 residues. The trim removed 5 bases at V and 6 bases at J, leaving 11 bases unmatched.

In its sample, this clone was seen a few times. The gene calls are TRBV18 and TRBJ2-1; 10 bases agree with TRBD2. Germline V lookup: CDR1 KGHSH, CDR2 LQKENI. V shed 3 bases, J shed 8 bases, and the junction held 7 bases outside the gene matches. This CDR3 contains 15 residues. The CDR3 sequence is CASSPGSGRIDEQFF. CDR3 DNA sequence: TGTGCCAGCTCACCGGGTAGCGGGAGGATCGATGAGCAGTTCTTC.

This clone was observed a single time. The CDR3 spells CASSPPRQGLNRYTF. The CDR3 nucleotides are TGTGCCAGCAGTCCACCCAGACAGGGGTTGAATCGCTACACCTTC. This sequence joins TRBV28 and TRBJ1-2, with 8 bases fitting TRBD1. Trimming at V came to 5 bases and at J to 9 bases, leaving 14 bases not matched to a gene. Germline lookup yields CDR1 MDHEN and CDR2 SYDVKM. This CDR3 is built from 15 residues.

The rearrangement links TRBV9 to TRBJ2-5; 7 bases match TRBD1. Unmatched junction bases numbered 20, after V lost 4 bases and J lost 2 bases. Germline CDR1 reads SGDLS; CDR2 reads YYNGEE. This CDR3 is built from 19 residues. CDR3 sequence reads: CASSPNALRTGWEQETQYF. Written as DNA, the CDR3 is TGTGCCAGCAGCCCTAACGCTCTACGGACAGGTTGGGAGCAAGAGACCCAGTACTTC.

The chain uses TRBV6-5 and TRBJ2-1, with TRBD2 matching over 8 bases. The CDR3 covers 14 residues. Germline loops: CDR1 MNHEY, CDR2 SVGAGI. Trimming cost V 5 bases and J 4 bases; bases outside gene matches: 4. The CDR3 bases are TGTGCCAGCAGTAGCGGGAGAGCTTACAATGAGCAGTTCTTC. Its translation is CASSSGRAYNEQFF.

V and J are TRBV14 and TRBJ1-6; the match to TRBD1 covers 8 bases. Per the germline V gene, CDR1 is SGHDN and CDR2 is FVKESK. The V and J ends lost 1 base and 10 bases, in that order; junction bases with no gene match: 6. The CDR3 is 15 amino acids. CDR3 nucleotides: TGTGCCAGCAGCCAAGGGGGGGCAGGGGGCTCACCCCTCCACTTT. This gives the protein CASSQGGAGGSPLHF.

This chain joins TRBV28 and TRBJ1-2; TRBD1 matches at 9 bases. The CDR3 extends over 13 amino acids. The germline CDR1 and CDR2 sequences are MDHEN and SYDVKM. J gave up 7 bases and V 5 bases, and 5 bases lay outside the gene matches. CDR3 DNA: TGTGCCAGCAGTCTCAACAGGGGGCGTGGCTACACCTTC. Translation: CASSLNRGRGYTF.

CDR3 amino acids: CASSLPVGGARAFF. The CDR3 nucleotides are TGCGCCAGCAGCCTACCAGTGGGAGGGGCGCGAGCTTTCTTT. The chain carries TRBV4-1 and TRBJ1-1; a possible D gene is TRBD1 (5 bases). The germline V gene encodes CDR1 MGHRA and CDR2 YSYEKL. Deletions cut 4 bases from V and 10 bases from J, with 19 bases between. The CDR3 loop spans 14 amino acids.

The chain carries TRBV7-8 and TRBJ2-2, with a weak D call TRBD1 (6 bases). Germline V gives CDR1 SGHVS, CDR2 FQNEAQ. V lost 5 bases, J lost 2 bases, and 15 bases lay in between. This CDR3 is built from 16 residues. The CDR3 DNA sequence: TGTGCCAGCAGCCGATACCGGGACATCAACACCGGGGAGCTGTTTTTT. The encoded protein is CASSRYRDINTGELFF.

In DNA form, the CDR3 reads TGTGCCAGCAGTTACTCAGCGGAAGGGACCCAGTACTTC. This encodes CASSYSAEGTQYF. The chain employs TRBV6-5 and TRBJ2-5, with D possibly TRBD2 on 5 matching bases. Germline V gene data show CDR1 as MNHEY and CDR2 as SVGAGI. The V and J ends lost 0 bases and 7 bases respectively, with 9 bases between them. CDR3 length: 13 amino acids.

CDR3 DNA: TGCGCCAGCAGCCAAGGACTTGGCATGAACACTGAAGCTTTCTTT. Amino acids: CASSQGLGMNTEAFF. This chain links TRBV4-3 with TRBJ1-1; D not certain. Germline loops: CDR1 LGHNA, CDR2 YSLEER. V dropped 1 base and J dropped 0 bases, with 9 bases sitting between them. The CDR3 runs 15 residues.

This sequence joins TRBV5-6 and TRBJ1-1; TRBD1 agrees at 7 bases. This CDR3 contains 14 residues. V dropped 4 bases and J dropped 2; count of bases not matched to a gene: 5. Germline V gives CDR1 SGHDT, CDR2 YYEEEE. The CDR3 spells CASSPRDSNTEAFF. CDR3 sequence (DNA): TGTGCCAGCAGCCCACGGGACAGCAACACTGAAGCTTTCTTT.

CDR3 residues: CASTGYRTAGTEAFF. The DNA of the CDR3 is TGTGCCAGCACCGGATACCGGACGGCGGGGACTGAAGCTTTCTTT. The rearrangement uses TRBV7-8 and TRBJ1-1; D is unclear. There are 15 residues in the CDR3. The ends were cut back, 7 bases at V and 5 bases at J, with 20 bases in the middle. Per germline, CDR1 SGHVS and CDR2 FQNEAQ.